This paragraph covers one T cell receptor beta chain sequence. The data were taken from a study of blood T cell repertoires in COVID-19. Study overall: Samples of COVID-19 (acute and convalescent) were obtained from the United States, Italy and Spain.

The data were produced by immunoSEQ multiplex PCR, yet TCRdb's version contains in-frame clones alone and is incomplete. The sample records roughly 89,000 clones, more than 80% being singletons. Trimming cost V 4 bases and J 3 bases; bases outside gene matches: 7. There are 16 residues in the CDR3. Per germline, CDR1 LGHNA and CDR2 YNFKEQ. Source material: peripheral blood. The receptor was isolated from a woman in her sixties or seventies with acute or convalescent COVID-19. The chain combines TRBV4-2 with TRBJ2-1; 9 bases are shared with TRBD1. The chain's CDR3 is CASSRTVTGGYNEQFF. The CDR3 DNA follows: TGTGCCAGCAGCCGGACCGTGACAGGGGGCTACAATGAGCAGTTCTTC.